One sample yielded the 12 T cell receptor beta chains listed below, sequenced in a study of CD8 T cells in ankylosing spondylitis. Regarding the study as a whole: A motif in TCR beta, a set of under ten highly homologous variants, appeared characteristic of ankylosing spondylitis blood.

TCRdb reprocessed the 5' RACE reads via MiXCR and lists one record per CDR3 protein. The sample shows about 210,000 distinct CDR3 sequences, about 7% of them seen only once. For these receptors, no antigen is known. The sample comprised blood, either unsorted or a sorted T cell fraction (not recorded which). The receptors derive from a male donor with ankylosing spondylitis.

At least ten counts were recorded for this clonotype. The CDR3 reads CASSEERYEQYF. The CDR3 nucleotides are TGTGCCAGCAGTGAAGAGAGGTACGAGCAGTACTTC. The chain joins TRBV2 to TRBJ2-7; D call uncertain. Germline V gene data show CDR1 as SNHLY and CDR2 as FYNNEI. This CDR3 contains 12 residues. V lost 1 base to trimming and J lost 4 bases, with 5 bases between them.

This clonotype was counted at least ten times. The genes are TRBV7-9 and TRBJ2-1; D remains unclear. The CDR3 totals 14 residues. V shed 0 bases and J shed 3 bases, with 6 bases lying between them. Germline values: CDR1 SEHNR, CDR2 FQNEAQ (reference sequence). The CDR3 here is CASSLARSYNEQFF. As DNA, the CDR3 is TGTGCCAGCAGCTTAGCGCGCAGCTACAATGAGCAGTTCTTC.

This clonotype was found a few times. J is TRBJ1-2 and V is TRBV29-1, with D possibly matching TRBD1 (6 bases). V lost 6 bases to trimming and J lost 2 bases, with 16 bases between them. This CDR3 region has 14 residues. Germline lookup yields CDR1 SQVTM and CDR2 ANQGSEA. For the CDR3, the DNA is TGCAGCGTGAGGGAGGGACATTTAAACTATGGCTACACCTTC. Its protein is CSVREGHLNYGYTF.

Ten or more counts support this clonotype. The chain uses TRBV6-2 or TRBV6-3 and TRBJ2-7; D may correspond to TRBD1 or TRBD2 (5 bases each). V shed 6 bases and J shed 0 bases, with 15 bases lying between them. The CDR3 runs 15 residues. Germline CDR1 is MNHEY and CDR2 is SVGEGT. CDR3 sequence: CASSPGSAYSYEQYF. As DNA, the CDR3 is TGTGCCAGCAGCCCAGGGAGCGCCTACTCCTACGAGCAGTACTTC.

With respect to this clonotype: The junction and the germline gene differ at one end; a read error may be behind it. J is TRBJ2-3 and V is TRBV7-9, with 7 bases identical to TRBD2. The CDR3 contains 13 residues. Germline V gives CDR1 SEHNR, CDR2 FQNEAQ (reference sequence). The CDR3 spells CASSPGGTATQYF. The CDR3, as DNA: TGTGCCAGCAGCCCGGGAGGCACAGCTACGCAGTATTTT. The full variable domain, completed using reference TRBV7-9 and TRBJ2-3, is DTGVSQNPRHKITKRGQNVTFRCDPISEHNRLYWYRQTLGQGPEFLTYFQNEAQLEKSRLLSDRFSAERPKGSFSTLEIQRTEQGDSAMYLCASSPGGTATQYFGPGTRLTVL.

In regard to this clonotype: This may come from a read error, since a much larger clone is one base off. The chain couples TRBV5-5 to TRBJ2-1; no definite D call. V was trimmed by 2 bases and J by 9 bases, leaving 12 bases between them. Germline loops: CDR1 SGHKS, CDR2 YYEKEE (reference sequence). This CDR3 is built from 13 residues. This CDR3 is CASSFMSHTEQFF. CDR3 sequence (DNA): TGTGCCAGCAGCTTCATGTCCCACACTGAGCAGTTCTTC.

The V gene is TRBV4-1, the J gene TRBJ2-7; D is unclear. Trimming stripped 3 bases from V and 5 bases from J, with 8 bases between. Germline CDR1 and CDR2: MGHRA and YSYEKL. The CDR3 runs to 12 residues. The CDR3 protein is CASSQDLDEQYF. The CDR3 DNA sequence: TGCGCCAGCAGCCAGGACCTTGACGAGCAGTACTTC.

The genes are TRBV7-2 and TRBJ1-2, with unresolved D. Trimming stripped 2 bases from V and 6 bases from J, with 7 bases between. Germline CDR1 and CDR2: SGHTA and FQGNSA. The CDR3 covers 12 residues. CDR3 sequence: CASSLLVDGYTF. The DNA for the CDR3 is TGTGCCAGCAGCTTACTCGTGGATGGCTACACCTTC.

The gene calls are TRBV10-1 and TRBJ2-3, with no clear D. The CDR3 runs 14 residues. V dropped 3 bases and J dropped 6 bases, with 13 bases sitting between them. CDR1 and CDR2 (germline): WNHNN, SYGVQD (reference sequence). The CDR3 region has the DNA TGCGCCAGCAGTGAAAGGATGAGTTTCGATACGCAGTATTTT. Protein: CASSERMSFDTQYF.

At least ten counts were recorded for this clonotype. CDR3 nucleotides: TGTGCCAGCAGACACCGGGACAGTAATCAGCCCCAGCATTTT. Protein product: CASRHRDSNQPQHF. The V gene is TRBV12-3 or TRBV12-4, the J gene TRBJ1-5, with 7 bases lining up with TRBD1. V was clipped by 6 bases and J by 4 bases; unmatched bases: 6. The CDR3 sequence is 14 residues long.

This clonotype was seen at least ten times. The V gene is TRBV28, the J gene TRBJ1-2, with D possibly matching TRBD1 (5 bases). V lost 5 bases and J lost 6, with 16 bases in between. This CDR3 has 14 amino acids. Germline V gene sequence: CDR1 MDHEN, CDR2 SYDVKM. This chain's CDR3 is CASSGGFAFHGYTF. The CDR3 nucleotides are TGTGCCAGCAGTGGGGGGTTTGCGTTTCATGGCTACACCTTC.

This clonotype turned up a few times. The V call is TRBV5-1, the J call TRBJ1-2; D remains ambiguous. The germline V gene has CDR1 SGHRS and CDR2 YFSETQ. This CDR3 region has 14 residues. V was shortened by 0 bases and J by 3 bases, with 9 bases between the two germline ends. DNA for the CDR3: TGCGCCAGCAGCTTGGCCCCGGACTACTATGGCTACACCTTC. Translating gives CASSLAPDYYGYTF.